Listed below are T cell receptor beta chains from one sample, sequenced in a study of T cell repertoires in cytomegalovirus infection. TCRdb re-called the reads through MiXCR, storing one row per CDR3 protein. The sample holds roughly 600,000 distinct CDR3 sequences, around 24% seen once. Material: CD8+ T cells from PBMCs. The source is a human donor in good health (CMV status not recorded). Some clones in this sample may be carry-over from other donors' samples. The CDR3 runs from the conserved cysteine through the conserved F or W. Fields, in order: J gene, V gene, clone size, D gene, CDR3 protein, CDR3 DNA. The D gene is left open where the match is weak. A row's size may be missing; if present it is once, few, many or a size class.

j_gene: TRBJ2-1
v_gene: TRBV12-3/TRBV12-4
abundance: many
d_gene: NA
CDR3aa: CASSFEGDEQFF
CDR3nt: TGTGCCAGCAGTTTTGAAGGGGATGAGCAGTTCTTC

j_gene: TRBJ1-3
v_gene: TRBV12-3/TRBV12-4
abundance: few
d_gene: NA
CDR3aa: CASNADPGNTIYF
CDR3nt: TGTGCCAGCAACGCGGACCCTGGAAACACCATATATTTT

j_gene: TRBJ2-1
v_gene: TRBV7-9
abundance: NA
d_gene: TRBD2
CDR3aa: CASSFSGVNFDEQFF
CDR3nt: TGTGCCAGCAGCTTTAGCGGGGTGAACTTCGATGAGCAGTTCTTC

j_gene: TRBJ2-1
v_gene: TRBV7-2
abundance: many
d_gene: NA
CDR3aa: CASRGWEGGGYNEQFF
CDR3nt: TGTGCCAGCAGGGGGTGGGAGGGGGGTGGCTACAATGAGCAGTTCTTC

j_gene: TRBJ2-2
v_gene: TRBV6-5
abundance: many
d_gene: NA
CDR3aa: CASSPPGRGTGELFF
CDR3nt: TGTGCCAGCAGTCCCCCCGGGCGCGGGACCGGGGAGCTGTTTTTT

j_gene: TRBJ1-1
v_gene: TRBV4-1
abundance: few
d_gene: NA
CDR3aa: CASSQGGTQEAFF
CDR3nt: TGCGCCAGCAGCCAAGGGGGAACCCAGGAAGCTTTCTTT

j_gene: TRBJ1-2
v_gene: TRBV6-4
abundance: NA
d_gene: NA
CDR3aa: CASSDQGYGYTF
CDR3nt: TGTGCCAGCAGTGACCAGGGCTATGGCTACACCTTC

j_gene: TRBJ1-1
v_gene: TRBV28
abundance: many
d_gene: TRBD1
CDR3aa: CASSPLDRQNTEAFF
CDR3nt: TGTGCCAGCAGTCCCCTGGACAGGCAGAACACTGAAGCTTTCTTT

j_gene: TRBJ2-1
v_gene: TRBV20-1
abundance: NA
d_gene: NA
CDR3aa: CSARDRTRDTPRDEQFF
CDR3nt: TGCAGTGCTAGAGACCGGACTCGGGACACCCCTAGGGATGAGCAGTTCTTC

j_gene: TRBJ1-2
v_gene: TRBV29-1
abundance: NA
d_gene: TRBD1
CDR3aa: CSVWTGAFYGYTF
CDR3nt: TGCAGCGTGTGGACAGGGGCCTTCTATGGCTACACCTTC

j_gene: TRBJ1-4
v_gene: TRBV29-1
abundance: NA
d_gene: NA
CDR3aa: CSVRDVGAGEKLFF
CDR3nt: TGCAGCGTGAGGGACGTGGGGGCGGGTGAAAAACTGTTTTTT

j_gene: TRBJ1-4
v_gene: TRBV6-6
abundance: few
d_gene: TRBD1
CDR3aa: CASSYVDRVGEKLFF
CDR3nt: TGTGCCAGCAGTTACGTGGACAGGGTTGGTGAAAAACTGTTTTTT

j_gene: TRBJ2-3
v_gene: TRBV19
abundance: few
d_gene: NA
CDR3aa: CASSILGGPDTQYF
CDR3nt: TGTGCCAGTTCCATCTTGGGGGGCCCAGATACGCAGTATTTT

j_gene: TRBJ2-1
v_gene: TRBV6-2/TRBV6-3
abundance: NA
d_gene: NA
CDR3aa: CASSRGPANEQFF
CDR3nt: TGTGCCAGCTCACGGGGGCCGGCAAATGAGCAGTTCTTC

j_gene: TRBJ1-1
v_gene: TRBV11-2
abundance: few
d_gene: NA
CDR3aa: CASSLEYPFTEAFF
CDR3nt: TGTGCCAGCAGCTTAGAGTATCCGTTCACTGAAGCTTTCTTT

j_gene: TRBJ2-7
v_gene: TRBV7-2
abundance: many
d_gene: NA
CDR3aa: CASSPTPSYEQYF
CDR3nt: TGTGCCAGCAGCCCCACCCCCTCCTACGAGCAGTACTTC

j_gene: TRBJ1-1
v_gene: TRBV15
abundance: NA
d_gene: NA
CDR3aa: CATSRIPHGGSNTEAFF
CDR3nt: TGTGCCACCAGCAGAATTCCCCACGGGGGGTCGAACACTGAAGCTTTCTTT

j_gene: TRBJ1-2
v_gene: TRBV6-1
abundance: NA
d_gene: NA
CDR3aa: CASSEGRINYGYTF
CDR3nt: TGTGCCAGCAGTGAAGGACGGATTAACTATGGCTACACCTTC

j_gene: TRBJ2-1
v_gene: TRBV7-6
abundance: many
d_gene: TRBD1
CDR3aa: CASSLPGQGAYNEQFF
CDR3nt: TGTGCCAGCAGCTTACCCGGACAGGGTGCCTACAATGAGCAGTTCTTC

j_gene: TRBJ1-2
v_gene: TRBV7-8
abundance: NA
d_gene: NA
CDR3aa: CTSSLSSGISFYGYTF
CDR3nt: TGCACCAGCAGCTTATCATCGGGGATAAGTTTCTATGGCTACACCTTC

j_gene: TRBJ2-7
v_gene: TRBV27
abundance: many
d_gene: TRBD1
CDR3aa: CASSPSGQGYEQYF
CDR3nt: TGTGCCAGCAGCCCTTCGGGACAGGGCTACGAGCAGTACTTC

j_gene: TRBJ1-2
v_gene: TRBV19
abundance: NA
d_gene: NA
CDR3aa: CASSIDGDGYTF
CDR3nt: TGTGCCAGTAGTATAGACGGGGATGGCTACACCTTC

j_gene: TRBJ2-1
v_gene: TRBV27
abundance: NA
d_gene: TRBD1
CDR3aa: CVSSLEGTGFYNEQFF
CDR3nt: TGTGTCAGCAGCTTAGAGGGGACAGGCTTTTACAATGAGCAGTTCTTC

j_gene: TRBJ1-2
v_gene: TRBV7-6
abundance: many
d_gene: TRBD1
CDR3aa: CASSLGGGTGPLKGYTF
CDR3nt: TGTGCCAGCAGCTTAGGGGGGGGGACAGGTCCCCTAAAAGGCTACACCTTC

j_gene: TRBJ2-1
v_gene: TRBV28
abundance: few
d_gene: NA
CDR3aa: CASSRAGQSSYNEQFF
CDR3nt: TGTGCCAGCTCAAGGGCGGGACAGTCCTCCTACAATGAGCAGTTCTTC

j_gene: TRBJ1-2
v_gene: TRBV29-1
abundance: NA
d_gene: TRBD1
CDR3aa: CSVRDRGPGGYTF
CDR3nt: TGCAGCGTCCGGGACAGGGGGCCGGGTGGCTACACCTTC

j_gene: TRBJ2-7
v_gene: TRBV6-2/TRBV6-3
abundance: few
d_gene: TRBD1
CDR3aa: CASSYSRTGGTYEQYF
CDR3nt: TGTGCCAGCAGTTACTCAAGGACAGGGGGCACCTACGAGCAGTACTTC

j_gene: TRBJ1-6
v_gene: TRBV20-1
abundance: NA
d_gene: NA
CDR3aa: CSARVDGEGITSPLHF
CDR3nt: TGCAGTGCTAGAGTGGACGGGGAGGGGATTACTTCACCCCTCCACTTT

j_gene: TRBJ2-7
v_gene: TRBV27
abundance: NA
d_gene: NA
CDR3aa: CASSLNQYEQYF
CDR3nt: TGTGCCAGCAGTTTAAACCAGTACGAGCAGTACTTC

j_gene: TRBJ1-3
v_gene: TRBV7-6
abundance: NA
d_gene: NA
CDR3aa: CASSSGRRASGNTIYF
CDR3nt: TGTGCCAGCAGCTCCGGTAGGCGTGCCTCTGGAAACACCATATATTTT

j_gene: TRBJ1-2
v_gene: TRBV5-5
abundance: NA
d_gene: TRBD1
CDR3aa: CASSRDRGTNYGYTF
CDR3nt: TGTGCCAGCAGCCGCGACAGGGGGACTAACTATGGCTACACCTTC

j_gene: TRBJ2-3
v_gene: TRBV5-4
abundance: few
d_gene: TRBD2
CDR3aa: CASSVGLGSTDTQYF
CDR3nt: TGTGCCAGCAGCGTGGGACTAGGTAGTACAGATACGCAGTATTTT

j_gene: TRBJ1-1
v_gene: TRBV29-1
abundance: NA
d_gene: NA
CDR3aa: CSVDMDGLNTEAFF
CDR3nt: TGCAGCGTTGACATGGACGGATTGAACACTGAAGCTTTCTTT

j_gene: TRBJ2-7
v_gene: TRBV7-2
abundance: many
d_gene: TRBD1
CDR3aa: CASSLYGQGPGGEQYF
CDR3nt: TGTGCCAGCAGCTTATATGGACAGGGGCCAGGAGGCGAGCAGTACTTC

j_gene: TRBJ2-7
v_gene: TRBV3-1
abundance: NA
d_gene: NA
CDR3aa: CASSQEDSWEDEQYF
CDR3nt: TGTGCCAGCAGCCAAGAGGACAGCTGGGAGGATGAGCAGTACTTC

j_gene: TRBJ2-5
v_gene: TRBV7-6
abundance: NA
d_gene: NA
CDR3aa: CASSPPRQGPYQETRYF
CDR3nt: TGTGCCAGCAGCCCACCCCGGCAGGGGCCCTACCAAGAGACCCGGTACTTC

j_gene: TRBJ1-5
v_gene: TRBV12-3/TRBV12-4
abundance: many
d_gene: NA
CDR3aa: CASSLDWSGTDELGYQPQHF
CDR3nt: TGTGCCAGCAGTTTAGACTGGTCAGGGACTGACGAATTGGGATATCAGCCCCAGCATTTT

j_gene: TRBJ1-2
v_gene: TRBV20-1
abundance: NA
d_gene: NA
CDR3aa: CSASTGQANYGYTF
CDR3nt: TGCAGTGCCTCGACAGGCCAAGCTAACTATGGCTACACCTTC

j_gene: TRBJ1-2
v_gene: TRBV7-2
abundance: many
d_gene: NA
CDR3aa: CASSFGLGYTF
CDR3nt: TGTGCCAGCAGCTTCGGGCTTGGCTACACCTTC

j_gene: TRBJ2-2
v_gene: TRBV7-6
abundance: many
d_gene: NA
CDR3aa: CASSLMGGELFF
CDR3nt: TGTGCCAGCAGCTTAATGGGAGGGGAGCTGTTTTTT

j_gene: TRBJ2-3
v_gene: TRBV10-2
abundance: few
d_gene: NA
CDR3aa: CASRAQAGSYTDTQYF
CDR3nt: TGCGCCAGCAGGGCTCAGGCGGGCAGCTACACAGATACGCAGTATTTT

j_gene: TRBJ1-2
v_gene: TRBV20-1
abundance: few
d_gene: NA
CDR3aa: CSAGSGSIDRALPYGYTF
CDR3nt: TGCAGTGCTGGATCGGGGTCTATCGACCGCGCTCTTCCTTATGGCTACACCTTC

j_gene: TRBJ2-5
v_gene: TRBV4-3
abundance: few
d_gene: NA
CDR3aa: CASSQGAREETQYF
CDR3nt: TGCGCCAGCAGCCAAGGGGCCAGAGAAGAGACCCAGTACTTC

j_gene: TRBJ2-1
v_gene: TRBV5-4
abundance: NA
d_gene: NA
CDR3aa: CASSLWGDSYNEQFF
CDR3nt: TGTGCCAGCAGCCTATGGGGGGACTCCTACAATGAGCAGTTCTTC

j_gene: TRBJ2-1
v_gene: TRBV7-9
abundance: many
d_gene: NA
CDR3aa: CASSIHYGRGPTYNEQFF
CDR3nt: TGTGCCAGCAGCATCCACTACGGGCGGGGGCCGACCTACAATGAGCAGTTCTTC

j_gene: TRBJ1-5
v_gene: TRBV6-2/TRBV6-3
abundance: few
d_gene: NA
CDR3aa: CASRTSPPQHF
CDR3nt: TGTGCCAGCAGGACATCGCCGCCCCAGCATTTT

j_gene: TRBJ2-1
v_gene: TRBV7-6
abundance: many
d_gene: TRBD2
CDR3aa: CASSFLGGEYNEQFF
CDR3nt: TGTGCCAGCAGCTTTCTGGGGGGGGAATACAATGAGCAGTTCTTC

j_gene: TRBJ1-2
v_gene: TRBV6-5
abundance: NA
d_gene: NA
CDR3aa: CASSSGQFGYTF
CDR3nt: TGTGCCAGCAGCTCAGGACAGTTCGGCTACACCTTC

j_gene: TRBJ2-3
v_gene: TRBV10-3
abundance: many
d_gene: NA
CDR3aa: CAISVDYSAGDTQYF
CDR3nt: TGTGCCATCAGTGTAGACTACTCTGCGGGAGATACGCAGTATTTT

j_gene: TRBJ1-2
v_gene: TRBV2
abundance: NA
d_gene: NA
CDR3aa: CASNGLYGYTF
CDR3nt: TGTGCCAGCAATGGACTATATGGCTACACCTTC

j_gene: TRBJ2-2
v_gene: TRBV20-1
abundance: few
d_gene: NA
CDR3aa: CSARDRTNTGELFF
CDR3nt: TGCAGTGCTAGAGATCGTACCAACACCGGGGAGCTGTTTTTT

j_gene: TRBJ2-7
v_gene: TRBV7-6
abundance: NA
d_gene: NA
CDR3aa: CASSLTGTVANEQYF
CDR3nt: TGTGCCAGCAGCTTAACCGGGACGGTGGCCAACGAGCAGTACTTC

j_gene: TRBJ1-6
v_gene: TRBV9
abundance: NA
d_gene: NA
CDR3aa: CASSPFGNNSPLHF
CDR3nt: TGTGCCAGCAGCCCTTTCGGGAATAATTCACCCCTCCACTTT

j_gene: TRBJ2-7
v_gene: TRBV15
abundance: NA
d_gene: NA
CDR3aa: CATSRELGGPYEQYF
CDR3nt: TGTGCCACCAGCAGAGAGTTGGGAGGACCCTACGAGCAGTACTTC

j_gene: TRBJ2-1
v_gene: TRBV9
abundance: NA
d_gene: NA
CDR3aa: CASSDASDPYNEQFF
CDR3nt: TGTGCCAGCAGCGATGCTAGCGATCCCTACAATGAGCAGTTCTTC

j_gene: TRBJ2-5
v_gene: TRBV5-6
abundance: NA
d_gene: TRBD2
CDR3aa: CASSLSINGTSGIQETQYF
CDR3nt: TGTGCCAGCAGCTTGTCAATAAACGGGACTAGCGGTATTCAAGAGACCCAGTACTTC

j_gene: TRBJ2-3
v_gene: TRBV12-3/TRBV12-4
abundance: many
d_gene: NA
CDR3aa: CASILFPLVGSTDTQYF
CDR3nt: TGTGCCAGCATTCTCTTCCCCCTCGTTGGGAGCACAGATACGCAGTATTTT